This section outlines one TCR beta chain sequence together with its context. The data were taken from a study of radiation and T cells in renal cell carcinoma. Repertoires were generated with immunoSEQ multiplex PCR, while TCRdb's copy carries only in-frame clones and drops some. The top ten hold 20% to 25% of the sample, which has 110,000 to 150,000 clones, 83% seen once. The CDR3 consists of 17 residues. V lost 7 bases, J lost 1 base, and 7 bases stayed unmatched. CDR1 is MGHDK, CDR2 SYGVNS, per germline. This sample's time point: baseline pretreatment blood. The treatment is: 15 Gy SBRT to primary tumor, nephrectomy 4 weeks later. After SBRT, blood was collected at 2 and 4 weeks, plus baseline.

The source of this sequence is a woman aged 45 to 65 with renal cell carcinoma. The sample in question was blood, obtained from a patient whose treatment included radiotherapy and nephrectomy. The V call is TRBV25-1, the J call TRBJ2-2; 12 bases line up with TRBD1. The CDR3 loop reads CASNQGQGAQNTGELFF. In DNA form, the CDR3 reads TGTGCCAGCAATCAGGGACAGGGGGCGCAGAACACCGGGGAGCTGTTTTTT.